The source of this T cell receptor (beta chain) is a study of regulatory T cells in long-lasting Graves disease. To make TCR beta libraries, researchers used iRepertoire HTBI primers and Arm-PCR of CDR3 regions. Under the authors' procedure: Spanning all samples, the identified segments comprised approximately 57 TRBV and around 13 TRBJ. MiXCR, applied by TCRdb to the multiplex PCR reads, yields one record per CDR3 protein. These V and J calls rely on TCRdb rather than the paper's analysis. The sample records a few hundred thousand distinct CDR3 sequences, about 16% being singletons. CDR1 is SGHAT, CDR2 FQNNGV, per germline. With V trimmed by 7 bases and J by 3 bases, 4 bases remained unmatched. CDR3 length: 15 amino acids. This clonotype was seen many times. Its target is unknown. Study-wide findings and caveats: Sample size, which was small, may have reduced accuracy. Segments TRBV28, TRBJ1-2 and TRBJ2-5 showed preferential usage in persistent disease.

Time point meaning: newly diagnosed GD, antithyroid drugs for less than 3 months. Preparation of the TCR library used RNA extracted from PBMCs. The same data also went into a second study, on T cells in Graves' hyperthyroidism and ophthalmopathy.

The clonotype comes from a woman in her late teens or twenties with Graves disease. Sequences were derived from peripheral blood mononuclear cells (PBMCs), sampled at new diagnosis, from a patient treated with antithyroid drugs. V usage is TRBV11-2 and J usage is TRBJ2-2; TRBD2 agrees at 11 bases. The CDR3 protein is CASIVGLADTGELFF. The DNA of the CDR3 is TGTGCCAGCATAGTGGGACTAGCGGACACCGGGGAGCTGTTTTTT. The entire variable domain, with the rest obtained from reference TRBV11-2 and TRBJ2-2, is as follows: EAGVAQSPRYKIIEKRQSVAFWCNPISGHATLYWYQQILGQGPKLLIQFQNNGVVDDSQLPKDRFSAERLKGVDSTLKIQPAKLEDSAVYLCASIVGLADTGELFFGEGSRLTVL.